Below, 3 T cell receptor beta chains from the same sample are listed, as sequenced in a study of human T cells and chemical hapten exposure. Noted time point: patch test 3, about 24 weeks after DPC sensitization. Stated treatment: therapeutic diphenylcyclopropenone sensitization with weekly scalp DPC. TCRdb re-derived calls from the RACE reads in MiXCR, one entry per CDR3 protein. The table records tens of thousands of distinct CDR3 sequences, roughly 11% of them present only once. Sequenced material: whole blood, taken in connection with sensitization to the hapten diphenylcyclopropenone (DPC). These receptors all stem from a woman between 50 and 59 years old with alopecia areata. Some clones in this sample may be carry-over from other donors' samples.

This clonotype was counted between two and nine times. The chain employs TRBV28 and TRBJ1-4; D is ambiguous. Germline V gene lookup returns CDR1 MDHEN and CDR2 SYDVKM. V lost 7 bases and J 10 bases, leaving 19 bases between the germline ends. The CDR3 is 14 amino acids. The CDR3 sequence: CASTKPSEMGKLFF. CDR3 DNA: TGTGCCAGCACCAAACCGTCTGAAATGGGAAAACTGTTTTTT.

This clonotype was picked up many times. CDR3 amino acids: CASSPDRDLMNTEAFF. The CDR3 DNA reads as TGTGCCAGCAGTCCCGACAGGGACCTCATGAACACTGAAGCTTTCTTT. V is TRBV2 and J is TRBJ1-1; TRBD1 matches at 7 bases. The germline gives CDR1 SNHLY, CDR2 FYNNEI. The junction had 9 bases not matched to a gene; V was cut back by 5 bases and J by 0 bases. The CDR3 contains 16 residues. Full variable domain (remainder filled in from reference TRBV2 and TRBJ1-1): EPEVTQTPSHQVTQMGQEVILRCVPISNHLYFYWYRQILGQKVEFLVSFYNNEISEKSEIFDDQFSVERPDGSNFTLKIRSTKLEDSAMYFCASSPDRDLMNTEAFFGQGTRLTVV.

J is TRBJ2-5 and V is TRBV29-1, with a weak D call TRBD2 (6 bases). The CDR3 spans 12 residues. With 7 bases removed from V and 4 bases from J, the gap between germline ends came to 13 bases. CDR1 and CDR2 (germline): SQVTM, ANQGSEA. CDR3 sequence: CSAGLPPETQYF. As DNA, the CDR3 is TGCAGCGCCGGACTACCGCCAGAGACCCAGTACTTC.